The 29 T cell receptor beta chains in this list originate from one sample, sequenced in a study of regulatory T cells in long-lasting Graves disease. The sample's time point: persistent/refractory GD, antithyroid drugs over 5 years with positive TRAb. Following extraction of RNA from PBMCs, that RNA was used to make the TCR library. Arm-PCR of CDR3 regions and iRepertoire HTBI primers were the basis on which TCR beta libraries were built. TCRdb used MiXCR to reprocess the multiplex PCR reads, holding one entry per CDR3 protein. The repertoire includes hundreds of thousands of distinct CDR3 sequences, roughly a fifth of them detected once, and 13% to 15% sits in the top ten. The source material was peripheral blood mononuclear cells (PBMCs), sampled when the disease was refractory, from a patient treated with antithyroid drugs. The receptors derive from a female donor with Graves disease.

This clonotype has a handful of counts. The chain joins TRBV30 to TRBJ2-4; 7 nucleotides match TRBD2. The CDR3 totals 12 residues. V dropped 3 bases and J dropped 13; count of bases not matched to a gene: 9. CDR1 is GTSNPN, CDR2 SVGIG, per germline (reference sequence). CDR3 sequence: CAWSQGGRAQYF. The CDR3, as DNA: TGTGCCTGGAGCCAGGGAGGGAGGGCCCAGTACTTC. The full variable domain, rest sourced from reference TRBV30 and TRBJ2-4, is SQTIHQWPATLVQPVGSPLSLECTVEGTSNPNLYWYRQAAGRGLQLLFYSVGIGQISSEVPQNLSASRPQDRQFILSSKKLLLSDSGFYLCAWSQGGRAQYFGAGTRLSVL.

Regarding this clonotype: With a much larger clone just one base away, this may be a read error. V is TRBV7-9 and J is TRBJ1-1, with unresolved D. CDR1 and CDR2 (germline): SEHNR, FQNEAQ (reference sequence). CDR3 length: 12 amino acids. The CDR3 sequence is CARSRMNTEAFF. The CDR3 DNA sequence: TGTGCCCGCAGCCGAATGAACACTGAAGCTTTCTTT. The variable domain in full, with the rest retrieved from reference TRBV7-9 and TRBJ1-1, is DTGVSQNPRHKITKRGQNVTFRCDPISEHNRLYWYRQTLGQGPEFLTYFQNEAQLEKSRLLSDRFSAERPKGSFSTLEIQRTEQGDSAMYLCARSRMNTEAFFGQGTRLTVV.

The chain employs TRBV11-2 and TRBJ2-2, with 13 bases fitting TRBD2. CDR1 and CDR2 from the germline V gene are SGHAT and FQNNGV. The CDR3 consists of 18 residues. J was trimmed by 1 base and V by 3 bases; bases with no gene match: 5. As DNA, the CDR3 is TGTGCCAGCAGCTTCCGACTAGCGGGAGGATTGAACACCGGGGAGCTGTTTTTT. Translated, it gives CASSFRLAGGLNTGELFF.

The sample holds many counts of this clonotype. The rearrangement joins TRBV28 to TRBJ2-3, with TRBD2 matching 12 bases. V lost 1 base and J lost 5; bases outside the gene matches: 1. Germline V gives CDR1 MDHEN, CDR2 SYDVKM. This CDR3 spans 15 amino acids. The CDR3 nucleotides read TGTGCCAGCAGTTTATCTAGCGGGAGGGTAGATACGCAGTATTTT. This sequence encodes CASSLSSGRVDTQYF.

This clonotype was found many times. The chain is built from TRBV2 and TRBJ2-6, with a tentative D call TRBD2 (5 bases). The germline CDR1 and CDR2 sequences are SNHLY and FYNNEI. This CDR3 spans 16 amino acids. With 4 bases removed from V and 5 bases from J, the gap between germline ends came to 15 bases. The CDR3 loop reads CASSGTGFLWANVLTF. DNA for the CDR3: TGTGCCAGCAGTGGGACGGGATTTCTCTGGGCCAACGTCCTGACTTTC.

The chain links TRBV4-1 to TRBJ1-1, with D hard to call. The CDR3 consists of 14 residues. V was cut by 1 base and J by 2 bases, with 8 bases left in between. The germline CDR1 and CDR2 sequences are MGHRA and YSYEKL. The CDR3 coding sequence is TGCGCCAGCAGCCAAGTTGTAGGTAACACTGAAGCTTTCTTT. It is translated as CASSQVVGNTEAFF.

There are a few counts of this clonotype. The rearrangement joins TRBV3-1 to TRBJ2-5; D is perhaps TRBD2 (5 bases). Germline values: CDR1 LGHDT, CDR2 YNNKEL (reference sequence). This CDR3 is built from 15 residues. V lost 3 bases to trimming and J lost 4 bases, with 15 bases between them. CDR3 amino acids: CASSHWGVSPETQYF. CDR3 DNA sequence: TGTGCCAGCAGCCACTGGGGAGTCTCGCCAGAGACCCAGTACTTC.

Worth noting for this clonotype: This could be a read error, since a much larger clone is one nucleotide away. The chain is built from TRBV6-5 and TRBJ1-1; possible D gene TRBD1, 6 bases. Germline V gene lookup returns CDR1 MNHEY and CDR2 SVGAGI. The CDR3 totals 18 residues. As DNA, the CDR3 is TGTGCCGGCAGTTACTCGGCCCCCGGGGACATTGTTGGGGGTGAAGCTTTCTTT. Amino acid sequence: CAGSYSAPGDIVGGEAFF.

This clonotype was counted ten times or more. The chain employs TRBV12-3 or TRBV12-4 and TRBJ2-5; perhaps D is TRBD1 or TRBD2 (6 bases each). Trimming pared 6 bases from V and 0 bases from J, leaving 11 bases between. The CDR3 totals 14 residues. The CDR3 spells CASSRGTNQETQYF. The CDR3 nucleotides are TGTGCCAGCAGCCGCGGGACAAACCAAGAGACCCAGTACTTC.

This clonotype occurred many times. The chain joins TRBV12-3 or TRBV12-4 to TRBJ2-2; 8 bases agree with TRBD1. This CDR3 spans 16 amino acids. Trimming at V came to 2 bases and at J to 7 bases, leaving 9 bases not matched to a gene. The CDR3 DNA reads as TGTGCCAGCAGTTTATGGACAGGGCTTAATGGCGGGGAGCTGTTTTTT. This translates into CASSLWTGLNGGELFF.

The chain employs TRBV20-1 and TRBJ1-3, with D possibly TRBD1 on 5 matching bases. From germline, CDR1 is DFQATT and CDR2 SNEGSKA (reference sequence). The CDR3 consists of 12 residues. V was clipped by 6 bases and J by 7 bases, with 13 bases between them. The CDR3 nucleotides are TGCAGTGCCCCATCGGGGGGGAACACCATATATTTT. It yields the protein CSAPSGGNTIYF.

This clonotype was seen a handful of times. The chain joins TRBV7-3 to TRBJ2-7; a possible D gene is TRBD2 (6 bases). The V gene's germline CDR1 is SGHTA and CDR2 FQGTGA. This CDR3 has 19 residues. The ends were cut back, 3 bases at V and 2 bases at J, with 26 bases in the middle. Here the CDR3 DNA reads TGTGCCAGCAGCTTTATGGAGGGCAGAATAACAGGTGGGACCTACGAGCAGTACTTC. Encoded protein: CASSFMEGRITGGTYEQYF. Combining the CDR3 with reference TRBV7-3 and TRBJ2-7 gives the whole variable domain GAGVSQTPSNKVTEKGKYVELRCDPISGHTALYWYRQSLGQGPEFLIYFQGTGAADDSGLPNDRFFAVRPEGSVSTLKIQRTERGDSAVYLCASSFMEGRITGGTYEQYFGPGTRLTVT.

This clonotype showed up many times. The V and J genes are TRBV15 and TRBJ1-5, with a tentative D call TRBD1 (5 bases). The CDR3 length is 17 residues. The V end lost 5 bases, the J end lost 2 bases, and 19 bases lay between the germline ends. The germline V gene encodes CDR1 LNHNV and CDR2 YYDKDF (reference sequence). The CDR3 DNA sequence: TGTGCCACCAGCTTGGCCGACAGTACTCTGGGCAATCAGCCCCAGCATTTT. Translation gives CATSLADSTLGNQPQHF.

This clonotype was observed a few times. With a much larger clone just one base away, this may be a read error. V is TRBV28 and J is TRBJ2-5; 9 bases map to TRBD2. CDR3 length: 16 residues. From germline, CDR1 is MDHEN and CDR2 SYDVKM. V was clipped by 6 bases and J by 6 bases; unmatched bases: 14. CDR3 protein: CASSPWGGRGKKTQYF. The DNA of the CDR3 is TGTGCCAGCAGCCCCTGGGGCGGGAGGGGGAAAAAGACCCAGTACTTC.

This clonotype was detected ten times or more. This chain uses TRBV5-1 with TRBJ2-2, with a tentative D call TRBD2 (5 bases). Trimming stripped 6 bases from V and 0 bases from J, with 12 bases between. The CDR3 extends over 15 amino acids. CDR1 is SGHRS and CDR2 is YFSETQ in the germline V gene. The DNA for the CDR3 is TGCGCCAGCACTGGGCTAGCCTCGAACACCGGGGAGCTGTTTTTT. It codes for CASTGLASNTGELFF.

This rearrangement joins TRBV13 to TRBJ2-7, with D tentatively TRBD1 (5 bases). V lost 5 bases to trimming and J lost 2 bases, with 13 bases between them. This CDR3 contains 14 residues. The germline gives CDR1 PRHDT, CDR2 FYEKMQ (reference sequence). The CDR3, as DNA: TGTGCCAGCAGCGACAGAAGAACTCCCTACGAGCAGTACTTC. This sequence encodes CASSDRRTPYEQYF.

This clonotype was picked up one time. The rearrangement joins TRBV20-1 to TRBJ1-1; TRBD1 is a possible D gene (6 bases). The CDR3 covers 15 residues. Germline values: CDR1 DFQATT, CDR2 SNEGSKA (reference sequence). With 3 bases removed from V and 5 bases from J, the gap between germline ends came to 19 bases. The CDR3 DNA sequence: TGCAGTGCTAGGATCTACGATGGGGGGCAAACTGAAGCTTTCTTT. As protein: CSARIYDGGQTEAFF.

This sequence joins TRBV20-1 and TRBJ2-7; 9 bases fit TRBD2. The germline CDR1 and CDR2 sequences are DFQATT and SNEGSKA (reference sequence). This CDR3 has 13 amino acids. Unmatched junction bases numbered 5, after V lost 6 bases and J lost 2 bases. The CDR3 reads CSAGLAPTYEQYF. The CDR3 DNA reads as TGCAGTGCAGGACTAGCGCCGACCTACGAGCAGTACTTC.

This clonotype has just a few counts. This CDR3 is CASSPLFFGGGTGANVLTF. CDR3 sequence (DNA): TGTGCCAGCAGTCCCCTATTTTTTGGGGGGGGGACGGGGGCCAACGTCCTGACTTTC. The chain employs TRBV28 and TRBJ2-6; 7 nucleotides agree with TRBD2. V lost 5 bases to trimming and J lost 4 bases; unmatched junction nucleotides: 17. The CDR3 sequence is 19 residues long. Germline CDR1 and CDR2: MDHEN and SYDVKM.

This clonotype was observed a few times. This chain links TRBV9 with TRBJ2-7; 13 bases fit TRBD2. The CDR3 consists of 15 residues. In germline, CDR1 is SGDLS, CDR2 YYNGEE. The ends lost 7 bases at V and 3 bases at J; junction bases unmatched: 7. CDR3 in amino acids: CASGPGTSGIYEQYF. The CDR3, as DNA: TGTGCCAGCGGACCAGGGACTAGCGGGATCTACGAGCAGTACTTC.

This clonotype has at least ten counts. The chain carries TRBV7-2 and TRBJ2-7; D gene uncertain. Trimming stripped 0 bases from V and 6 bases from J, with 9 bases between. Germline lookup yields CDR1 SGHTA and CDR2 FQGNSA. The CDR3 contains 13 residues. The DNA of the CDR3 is TGTGCCAGCAGCTTAGCCGAGGCCTTCGAGCAGTACTTC. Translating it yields CASSLAEAFEQYF.

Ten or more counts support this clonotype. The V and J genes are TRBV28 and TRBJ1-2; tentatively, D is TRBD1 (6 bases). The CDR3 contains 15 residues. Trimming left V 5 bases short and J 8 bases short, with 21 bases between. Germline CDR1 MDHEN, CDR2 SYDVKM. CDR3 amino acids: CASSPEGTPGSGYTF. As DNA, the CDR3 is TGTGCCAGCAGTCCAGAGGGGACACCTGGAAGCGGCTACACCTTC.

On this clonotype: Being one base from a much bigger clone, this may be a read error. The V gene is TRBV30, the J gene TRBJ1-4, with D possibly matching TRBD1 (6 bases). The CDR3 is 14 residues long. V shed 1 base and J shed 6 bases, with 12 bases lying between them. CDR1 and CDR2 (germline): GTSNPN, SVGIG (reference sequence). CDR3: CAWSGGGTDEKLFF. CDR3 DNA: TGTGCCTGGAGTGGGGGGGGCACAGATGAAAAACTGTTTTTT.

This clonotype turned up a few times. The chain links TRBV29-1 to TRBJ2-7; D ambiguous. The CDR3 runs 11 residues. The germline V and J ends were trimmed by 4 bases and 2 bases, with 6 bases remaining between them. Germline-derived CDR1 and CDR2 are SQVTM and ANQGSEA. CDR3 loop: CSVVMAYEQYF. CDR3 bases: TGCAGCGTTGTTATGGCCTACGAGCAGTACTTC.

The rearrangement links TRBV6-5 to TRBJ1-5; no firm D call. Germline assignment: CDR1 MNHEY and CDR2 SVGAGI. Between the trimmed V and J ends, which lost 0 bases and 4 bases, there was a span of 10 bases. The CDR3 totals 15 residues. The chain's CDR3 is CASSYSGEGNQPQHF. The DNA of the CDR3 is TGTGCCAGCAGTTACTCGGGTGAGGGAAATCAGCCCCAGCATTTT.

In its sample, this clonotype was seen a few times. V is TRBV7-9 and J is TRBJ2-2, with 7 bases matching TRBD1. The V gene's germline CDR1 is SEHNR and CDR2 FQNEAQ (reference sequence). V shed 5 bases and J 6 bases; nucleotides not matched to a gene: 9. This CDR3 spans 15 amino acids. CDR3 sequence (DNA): TGTGCCAGCAGCCCCGGGACAGCAAGATCCGGGGAGCTGTTTTTT. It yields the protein CASSPGTARSGELFF.

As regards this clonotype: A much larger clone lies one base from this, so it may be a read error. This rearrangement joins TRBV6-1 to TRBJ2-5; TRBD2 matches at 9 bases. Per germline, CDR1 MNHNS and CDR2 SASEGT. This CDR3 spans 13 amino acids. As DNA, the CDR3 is TGTGCCGGCAGTGAGGCGGGAGGGGAGACCCAGTACTTC. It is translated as CAGSEAGGETQYF.

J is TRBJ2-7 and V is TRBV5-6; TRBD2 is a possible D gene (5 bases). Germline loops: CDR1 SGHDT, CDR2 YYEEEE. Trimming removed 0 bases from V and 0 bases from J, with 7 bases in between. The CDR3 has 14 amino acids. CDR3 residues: CASSLDGNSYEQYF. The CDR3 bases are TGTGCCAGCAGCTTGGACGGGAACTCCTACGAGCAGTACTTC. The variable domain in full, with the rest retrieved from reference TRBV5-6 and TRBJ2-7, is DAGVTQSPTHLIKTRGQQVTLRCSPKSGHDTVSWYQQALGQGPQFIFQYYEEEERQRGNFPDRFSGHQFPNYSSELNVNALLLGDSALYLCASSLDGNSYEQYFGPGTRLTVT.

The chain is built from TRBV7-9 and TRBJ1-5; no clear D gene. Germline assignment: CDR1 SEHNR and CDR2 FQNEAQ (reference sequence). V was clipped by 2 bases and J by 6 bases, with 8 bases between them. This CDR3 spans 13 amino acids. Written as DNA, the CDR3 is TGTGCCAGCAGCTTACAACGGCTTCAGCCCCAGCATTTT. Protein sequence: CASSLQRLQPQHF.